The next 21 T cell receptor beta chains were all read from a single sample in a study of blood T cells in healthy people across ages. A sample-barcoded 5' primer and a J-beta primer mix were used in a second PCR of roughly 7 to 11 cycles. A single record per CDR3 protein comes from TCRdb applying MiXCR to the 5' RACE reads. This sample carries about 1.8 million distinct CDR3 sequences, around half of them seen once, and the ten largest clones take less than 2.5%. Sequencing used blood. These TCRs come from a woman aged 35 to 49 in good health.

The V call is TRBV3-1, the J call TRBJ1-5, with TRBD1 identical over 7 bases. CDR3 size: 15 residues. With V trimmed by 5 bases and J by 4 bases, 8 bases remained unmatched. The V gene's germline CDR1 is LGHDT and CDR2 YNNKEL (reference sequence). The CDR3 DNA sequence: TGTGCCAGCAGCTATGGGGCAGGGGGTAATCAGCCCCAGCATTTT. Translated: CASSYGAGGNQPQHF.

Points on this clonotype: At one end the junction does not follow the germline gene, possibly because of a read error. The chain combines TRBV7-8 with TRBJ2-1, with TRBD2 as a possible D gene (6 bases). The length of the CDR3 is 17 residues. Germline V gene data show CDR1 as SGHVS and CDR2 as FQNEAQ. CDR3 amino acids: CAGSLDTLGQGGDEQFF. DNA of the CDR3: TGTGCCGGCAGCTTAGATACGTTAGGGCAGGGCGGGGATGAGCAGTTCTTC.

The chain combines TRBV5-1 with TRBJ2-6; D possibly corresponds to TRBD1 (5 bases). This CDR3 region has 15 residues. Germline-derived CDR1 and CDR2 are SGHRS and YFSETQ. V lost 6 bases to trimming and J lost 0 bases, with 10 bases between them. In DNA form, the CDR3 reads TGCGCCAGCATGACAGCCGACTCTGGGGCCAACGTCCTGACTTTC. It translates to CASMTADSGANVLTF. The full variable domain, its missing parts supplied by reference TRBV5-1 and TRBJ2-6, is KAGVTQTPRYLIKTRGQQVTLSCSPISGHRSVSWYQQTPGQGLQFLFEYFSETQRNKGNFPGRFSGRQFSNSRSEMNVSTLELGDSALYLCASMTADSGANVLTFGAGSRLTVL.

V and J are TRBV3-1 and TRBJ1-4; tentative D call: TRBD1 (6 bases). CDR3 length equals 13 residues. V was shortened by 11 bases and J by 4 bases, with 14 bases between the two germline ends. Per germline, CDR1 LGHDT and CDR2 YNNKEL (reference sequence). Written as DNA, the CDR3 is TGTGCCGTACAGGGCAGGAGTAATGAAAAACTGTTTTTT. This encodes CAVQGRSNEKLFF.

The rearrangement uses TRBV9 and TRBJ2-1; 11 nucleotides match TRBD2. Germline trimming cut 0 bases from V and 7 bases from J; bases unmatched to any gene: 12. The CDR3 has 18 amino acids. Per the germline V gene, CDR1 is SGDLS and CDR2 is YYNGEE. For the CDR3, the DNA is TGTGCCAGCAGCGTAGTGTCTTCCCTAGCGGGGGGTCAGAATGAGCAGTTCTTC. Its protein is CASSVVSSLAGGQNEQFF.

The rearrangement joins TRBV20-1 to TRBJ2-7; perhaps TRBD2 as D (6 bases). The germline V gene encodes CDR1 DFQATT and CDR2 SNEGSKA (reference sequence). This CDR3 region has 13 residues. Trimming shortened V by 5 bases and J by 0 bases, and 11 bases separated the two germline ends. In nucleotides, the CDR3 is TGCAGTGCTGTGCCCGGGAGCTCCTACGAGCAGTACTTC. It yields the protein CSAVPGSSYEQYF.

CDR3 region: CASSLWGVAKIFQETQYF. The CDR3 bases are TGTGCCAGCAGTTTATGGGGTGTGGCCAAAATCTTCCAAGAGACCCAGTACTTC. The rearrangement joins TRBV28 to TRBJ2-5, with D unresolved. Germline V gene sequence: CDR1 MDHEN, CDR2 SYDVKM. V lost 0 bases, J lost 1 base, and 18 bases lay in between. The CDR3 is made up of 18 amino acids.

The gene calls are TRBV6-2 or TRBV6-3 and TRBJ2-7, with D perhaps assigned TRBD1 or TRBD2 (6 bases each). CDR1 is MNHEY, CDR2 SVGEGT, per germline. V was shortened by 2 bases and J by 3 bases, with 14 bases between the two germline ends. There are 15 residues in the CDR3. The DNA of the CDR3 is TGTGCCAGCAGTTACGAGGGAGGACAGTACTACGAGCAGTACTTC. Its translation is CASSYEGGQYYEQYF.

This chain links TRBV6-5 with TRBJ2-3, with a tentative D call TRBD1 (7 bases). V dropped 6 bases and J dropped 2 bases, with 15 bases sitting between them. CDR3 length: 15 amino acids. From germline, CDR1 is MNHEY and CDR2 SVGAGI. The CDR3 sequence: CASRQQGGYTDTQYF. CDR3 nucleotides: TGTGCCAGCAGGCAGCAGGGGGGTTACACAGATACGCAGTATTTT.

This sequence joins TRBV12-3 or TRBV12-4 and TRBJ2-1; TRBD2 matches 16 bases. CDR3 length equals 16 residues. V was clipped by 3 bases and J by 10 bases; unmatched bases: 6. The CDR3 DNA reads as TGTGCCAGCAGTTTTTCGGGACTAGCGGGGGGGGTGGAGCAGTTCTTC. Protein: CASSFSGLAGGVEQFF.

This chain links TRBV27 with TRBJ1-2, with D perhaps TRBD1 (6 bases). The CDR3 length is 15 residues. Trimming removed 3 bases from V and 6 bases from J, with 17 bases in between. In germline, CDR1 is MNHEY, CDR2 SMNVEV (reference sequence). The CDR3 region has the DNA TGTGCCAGCAGTTTCCAGGGGCCGGGAGTTGATGGCTACACCTTC. This translates into CASSFQGPGVDGYTF.

J is TRBJ2-7 and V is TRBV4-1; D assignment may be TRBD1 or TRBD2 (5 bases each). The CDR3 spans 15 residues. Germline assignment: CDR1 MGHRA and CDR2 YSYEKL. V lost 4 bases and J 3 bases, leaving 16 bases between the germline ends. The CDR3: CASSPRDAGNYEQYF. The CDR3 region has the DNA TGCGCCAGCAGCCCCCGGGACGCAGGGAACTACGAGCAGTACTTC.

This clonotype was counted at least ten times. J is TRBJ2-3 and V is TRBV7-2; 11 bases align to TRBD2. The CDR3 is 16 amino acids. CDR1 is SGHTA and CDR2 is FQGNSA in the germline V gene. With V trimmed by 3 bases and J by 2 bases, 4 bases remained unmatched. In DNA form, the CDR3 reads TGTGCCAGCAGCTTCCGACTAGCGGGATCCACAGATACGCAGTATTTT. It is translated as CASSFRLAGSTDTQYF.

The chain couples TRBV3-1 to TRBJ2-3; unclear D gene. The CDR3 loop spans 14 amino acids. Deletions cut 3 bases from V and 0 bases from J, with 7 bases between. Germline V CDR1 and CDR2: LGHDT, YNNKEL (reference sequence). CDR3 in amino acids: CASSHRTSTDTQYF. The CDR3 DNA sequence: TGTGCCAGCAGCCACCGGACGAGCACAGATACGCAGTATTTT.

This clonotype was seen many times. The rearrangement uses TRBV29-1 and TRBJ2-7; D not resolved. The CDR3 runs 12 residues. Trimming removed 4 bases at V and 2 bases at J, with 9 bases between. CDR1 and CDR2 from the germline V gene are SQVTM and ANQGSEA. The DNA of the CDR3 is TGCAGCGTTGGAAACCGGACCTACGAGCAGTACTTC. Encoded protein: CSVGNRTYEQYF.

This sequence joins TRBV12-3 or TRBV12-4 and TRBJ2-2; D ambiguous. This CDR3 has 17 amino acids. V was trimmed by 3 bases and J by 2 bases, leaving 16 bases between them. This CDR3 is CASSFRGKIKNTGELFF. As DNA, the CDR3 is TGTGCCAGCAGTTTCCGAGGAAAGATCAAAAACACCGGGGAGCTGTTTTTT.

This rearrangement joins TRBV3-1 to TRBJ2-5; D ambiguous. Germline V CDR1 and CDR2: LGHDT, YNNKEL (reference sequence). The V gene lost 3 bases and the J gene lost 11 bases, with 13 bases spanning the gap. The CDR3 extends over 12 amino acids. CDR3 nucleotide sequence: TGTGCCAGCAGCCAGAGAGTTAATGAGCAGTACTTC. It encodes CASSQRVNEQYF.

This clonotype was picked up a small number of times. The chain employs TRBV12-3 or TRBV12-4 and TRBJ2-5; D gene uncertain. The ends were cut back, 2 bases at V and 5 bases at J, with 18 bases in the middle. This CDR3 is built from 16 residues. CDR3 sequence: CASSLSISGLWETQYF. The CDR3, as DNA: TGTGCCAGCAGTTTAAGTATCTCCGGGCTTTGGGAGACCCAGTACTTC.

The sample holds a few counts of this clonotype. The V gene is TRBV5-1, the J gene TRBJ1-2; 8 bases are shared with TRBD1. Germline V gene data show CDR1 as SGHRS and CDR2 as YFSETQ. The CDR3 spans 15 residues. With V trimmed by 5 bases and J by 4 bases, 10 bases remained unmatched. The CDR3 loop is CASRQPGGVGYGYTF. CDR3 in DNA: TGCGCCAGCAGACAACCAGGGGGCGTCGGCTATGGCTACACCTTC.

The table lists this clonotype with a few counts. V gene TRBV27 combines with J gene TRBJ1-2; no reliable D call. Between the trimmed V and J ends, which lost 3 bases and 4 bases, there was a span of 9 bases. The CDR3 consists of 13 residues. Germline loops: CDR1 MNHEY, CDR2 SMNVEV (reference sequence). CDR3 DNA sequence: TGTGCCAGCAGTTTGCGGGATGCCTATGGCTACACCTTC. Encoded protein: CASSLRDAYGYTF.

The rearrangement links TRBV28 to TRBJ1-2; TRBD1 matches 8 bases. Germline CDR1 reads MDHEN; CDR2 reads SYDVKM. V lost 3 bases, J lost 5 bases, and 14 bases stayed unmatched. The CDR3 extends over 17 amino acids. CDR3 loop: CASSLAGGAFGIYGYTF. The CDR3 nucleotides are TGTGCCAGCAGTTTGGCAGGGGGCGCTTTCGGTATTTATGGCTACACCTTC.